These T cell receptor beta chains were read from a single sample in a study of blood T cell repertoires in COVID-19. Measured with immunoSEQ multiplex PCR; TCRdb has only the in-frame clones, and not every one. The sample contains 150,000 to 190,000 clones, about nine tenths of which appear only once. The sequenced material came from peripheral blood. These receptors were collected from a woman aged 70 to 79 with acute or convalescent COVID-19. Each CDR3 is given with its conserved first and last residue. D genes are given only for firm matches. A row's size may be missing; if present it is once, few, many or a size class.

TRBJ1-2 | TRBV27 | - | - | CASGFPTGEGGYTF | TGTGCCAGCGGATTCCCGACAGGCGAAGGGGGCTACACCTTC
TRBJ2-5 | TRBV7-9 | - | TRBD2 | CASSLEYSSGAQETQYF | TGTGCCAGCAGCTTAGAATACTCTAGCGGGGCACAAGAGACCCAGTACTTC
TRBJ2-1 | TRBV18 | - | TRBD2 | CASSPSLAGAYNEQFF | TGTGCCAGCTCACCATCGCTAGCGGGGGCCTACAATGAGCAGTTCTTC
TRBJ2-3 | TRBV30 | - | TRBD1 | CAWRGQGRDTQYF | TGTGCCTGGAGAGGACAGGGCCGGGATACGCAGTATTTT
TRBJ1-6 | TRBV30 | few | - | CAWSAVSSSLHF | TGTGCCTGGAGTGCCGTCAGTTCGTCCCTCCACTTT
TRBJ2-7 | TRBV9 | - | TRBD2 | CASSPRGLAGNEQYF | TGTGCCAGCAGCCCCCGGGGACTAGCGGGGAACGAGCAGTACTTC
TRBJ1-4 | TRBV7-6 | once | - | CASSSQGGPNEKLFF | TGTGCCAGCAGCTCGCAGGGAGGGCCTAATGAAAAACTGTTTTTT
TRBJ1-5 | TRBV2 | once | - | CASSEVARGPNQPQHF | TGTGCCAGCAGTGAGGTGGCCAGGGGCCCGAATCAGCCCCAGCATTTT
TRBJ1-2 | TRBV7-6 | - | - | CASSLVASGPGDGYTF | TGTGCCAGCAGCTTAGTGGCCTCGGGCCCGGGGGATGGCTACACCTTC
TRBJ1-6 | TRBV10-3 | - | - | CAISDSFGTYNSPLHF | TGTGCCATCAGTGACTCGTTCGGGACATATAATTCACCCCTCCACTTT
TRBJ2-5 | TRBV5-1 | - | TRBD1 | CATWSGTGAQETQYF | TGCGCCACCTGGTCCGGGACAGGGGCACAAGAGACCCAGTACTTC
TRBJ2-7 | TRBV11-3 | - | TRBD1 | CASSLGQGAYEQYF | TGTGCCAGCAGCCTGGGACAGGGGGCCTACGAGCAGTACTTC
TRBJ1-1 | TRBV18 | - | - | CASSRADTEAFF | TGTGCCAGCTCACGGGCAGACACTGAAGCTTTCTTT
TRBJ2-1 | TRBV14 | - | - | CASSEAWRYNEQFF | TGTGCCAGCAGCGAGGCATGGCGATACAATGAGCAGTTCTTC
TRBJ2-1 | TRBV7-2 | - | TRBD2 | CASSLELAGGLREQFF | TGTGCCAGCAGCTTAGAGCTCGCGGGGGGGCTTAGGGAGCAGTTCTTC
TRBJ1-1 | TRBV5-8 | - | - | CASSLGPGYTEAFF | TGTGCCAGCAGCTTGGGCCCGGGGTACACTGAAGCTTTCTTT
TRBJ1-5 | TRBV19 | - | - | CATQKAQGGNQPQHF | TGTGCCACCCAAAAAGCCCAGGGTGGCAATCAGCCCCAGCATTTT
TRBJ1-2 | TRBV28 | - | - | CASSSILRDTENYGYTF | TGTGCCAGCAGCTCTATCCTCCGGGACACGGAAAACTATGGCTACACCTTC
TRBJ1-6 | TRBV27 | once | TRBD1 | CASSLPPGQGYSPLHF | TGTGCCAGCAGCCTCCCCCCGGGACAGGGTTATTCACCCCTCCACTTT
TRBJ1-1 | TRBV7-2 | - | TRBD1 | CASSMSRDREAEAFF | TGTGCCAGCAGCATGTCCCGGGACAGGGAGGCTGAAGCTTTCTTT
TRBJ2-2 | TRBV10-3 | once | TRBD2 | CAISESPSGGAFGELFF | TGTGCCATCAGTGAGTCCCCTAGCGGGGGGGCTTTTGGGGAGCTATTTTTT
TRBJ2-7 | TRBV19 | - | TRBD2 | CASSPGGGLAVSYEQYF | TGTGCCAGTAGCCCGGGTGGAGGACTAGCGGTCTCCTACGAGCAGTACTTC
TRBJ2-3 | TRBV28 | - | - | CASNRGDITDTQYF | TGTGCCAGCAATAGAGGGGACATCACAGATACGCAGTATTTT
TRBJ2-7 | TRBV2 | few | TRBD1 | CASSDLPGQGVYEQYF | TGTGCCAGCAGTGATCTTCCGGGACAGGGGGTCTACGAGCAGTACTTC
TRBJ2-7 | TRBV5-6 | - | - | CASSLAVGASYEQYF | TGTGCCAGCAGCTTGGCGGTAGGGGCATCCTACGAGCAGTACTTC
TRBJ1-2 | TRBV9 | - | - | CASSVARTTLGNYGYTF | TGTGCCAGCAGCGTAGCTAGGACTACCCTTGGGAACTATGGCTACACCTTC
TRBJ2-7 | TRBV19 | - | - | CASTTRLGPYEQYF | TGTGCCAGTACCACGCGCTTGGGGCCCTACGAGCAGTACTTC
TRBJ2-3 | TRBV19 | once | - | CASSSTRGTDTQYF | TGTGCCAGTAGTTCAACCAGGGGCACAGATACGCAGTATTTT
TRBJ2-1 | TRBV27 | - | TRBD2 | CASRVTSGGALNEQFF | TGTGCCAGCAGGGTGACTAGCGGGGGGGCACTAAATGAGCAGTTCTTC
TRBJ1-2 | TRBV19 | few | TRBD1 | CASSRTGGDYGYTF | TGTGCCAGTAGTAGGACAGGGGGAGACTATGGCTACACCTTC
TRBJ1-6 | TRBV7-9 | once | - | CASSLGGNSPLHF | TGTGCCAGCAGCCTCGGCGGGAATTCACCCCTCCACTTT
TRBJ2-2 | TRBV28 | - | TRBD2 | CASSLFASGGINANTGELFF | TGTGCCAGCAGTTTATTTGCTAGCGGGGGTATAAACGCGAACACCGGGGAGCTGTTTTTT